Listed below are T cell receptor beta chains from one sample, sequenced in a study of T cell changes during pregnancy in multiple sclerosis. The method was immunoSEQ multiplex PCR; TCRdb's version includes in-frame clones alone and lacks a portion of them. The sample has 37,000 or so clones, roughly 87% seen once. Here the sequenced sample was CD4+ T cells from peripheral blood mononuclear cells, taken in the first trimester of pregnancy. These receptors all stem from a female donor with multiple sclerosis, enrolled in a pregnancy study. Both conserved end residues are part of each CDR3. Each record gives: clone size, V gene, J gene, D gene, CDR3 length, CDR3 DNA, CDR3 protein. The D gene is left open where the match is weak. The listing skips clone size in some rows; elsewhere it reads once, few, many or a size class.

NA	TRBV11-2	TRBJ1-6	NA	13	TGTGCCAGCGAGGGAGGGGGAGGTTCACCCCTCCACTTT	CASEGGGGSPLHF
few	TRBV27	TRBJ1-6	NA	17	TGTGCCAGCAACGCCCTCATTGGCAGGGCGGTAGGTTCACCCCTCCACTTT	CASNALIGRAVGSPLHF
NA	TRBV30	TRBJ2-3	TRBD2	14	TGTGCCTGGAGTCAGGCGGGAGGGGCAGATACGCAGTATTTT	CAWSQAGGADTQYF
NA	TRBV30	TRBJ1-2	NA	15	TGTGCCTGGAGTGTAGTCGAGGCGGGGGTCAATGGCTACACCTTC	CAWSVVEAGVNGYTF
NA	TRBV28	TRBJ1-1	NA	12	TGTGCCAGCAGTTTCTTGGGGGGTGGAGCTTTCTTT	CASSFLGGGAFF
once	TRBV2	TRBJ2-2	TRBD1	12	TGTGCCAGCTACAGGGGAACCGGGGAGCTGTTTTTT	CASYRGTGELFF
NA	TRBV5-1	TRBJ2-1	TRBD2	14	TGCGCCAGCAGCACCGGGACTAGCGGGTCTGAGCAGTTCTTC	CASSTGTSGSEQFF
NA	TRBV11-3	TRBJ2-1	TRBD1	15	TGTGCCAGCAGCTTAGGGACAGGGGGCTACAATGAGCAGTTCTTC	CASSLGTGGYNEQFF
NA	TRBV7-9	TRBJ1-1	NA	12	TGTGCCAGCAGCTTAGGTACAGCAGAAGCTTTCTTT	CASSLGTAEAFF
NA	TRBV6-6	TRBJ1-5	TRBD1	15	TGTGCCAGCAGTTACGGGACAGGGGGCGGTCAGCCCCAGCATTTT	CASSYGTGGGQPQHF
NA	TRBV29-1	TRBJ1-1	NA	13	TGCAGCGTTGTGATGCCAGAGAACACTGAAGCTTTCTTT	CSVVMPENTEAFF
NA	TRBV7-9	TRBJ1-1	TRBD1	13	TGTGCCAGCAGCTTAGCTGCAGGGGGCAGGGCTTTCTTT	CASSLAAGGRAFF
NA	TRBV19	TRBJ1-4	TRBD1	19	TGTGCCAGTAGTATAGATGCGGCAGGGGGAGGCACAACTAATGAAAAACTGTTTTTT	CASSIDAAGGGTTNEKLFF
NA	TRBV7-9	TRBJ2-2	TRBD1	16	TGTGCCAGCAGCCTAACCGGGACAGGGAACACCGGGGAGCTGTTTTTT	CASSLTGTGNTGELFF
NA	TRBV6-5	TRBJ2-7	TRBD1	14	TGTGCCAGCGCAACCGGACAGGGCCACTACGAGCAGTACTTC	CASATGQGHYEQYF
NA	TRBV5-1	TRBJ1-1	TRBD1	15	TGCGCCAGCAGCTCGCTCGGGACAGGGGGCACTGAAGCTTTCTTT	CASSSLGTGGTEAFF
NA	TRBV7-9	TRBJ1-5	NA	13	TGTGCCAGCAGCTTAGAGGGAGATCAGCCCCAGCATTTT	CASSLEGDQPQHF
few	TRBV5-1	TRBJ2-7	TRBD1	13	TGCGCCAGCAGCTTACGGGACAGCTACGAGCAGTACTTC	CASSLRDSYEQYF
NA	TRBV19	TRBJ1-5	TRBD1	15	TGTGCCAGTAGTAACAGGGGCGAAGGCAATCAGCCCCAGCATTTT	CASSNRGEGNQPQHF
NA	TRBV11-2	TRBJ1-1	NA	13	TGTGCCAGCACCAAAGGGTCGGGGGGGGAAGCTTTCTTT	CASTKGSGGEAFF
NA	TRBV6-5	TRBJ2-5	NA	15	TGTGCCAGCAGTTCCCTTGGACAGACACTAAGTACCCAGTACTTC	CASSSLGQTLSTQYF
NA	TRBV29-1	TRBJ1-5	NA	18	TGCAGCGTCGTTGAAAAGGGGGGGGTGACAGCCGGGGGACAGCCCCAGCATTTT	CSVVEKGGVTAGGQPQHF
NA	TRBV5-5	TRBJ2-7	TRBD2	18	TGTGCCAGCAGCTTGGCCTACGGTAACGGACTAGTTTCAGGCGAGCAGTACTTC	CASSLAYGNGLVSGEQYF
NA	TRBV7-8	TRBJ2-1	NA	17	TGTGCCAGCAGCCAAACTACCCCAGGGGGGCCGAACAATGAGCAGTTCTTC	CASSQTTPGGPNNEQFF
NA	TRBV30	TRBJ1-1	NA	13	TGTGCCTGGAGTCGGGGGATCGGCACTGAAGCTTTCTTT	CAWSRGIGTEAFF
NA	TRBV5-4	TRBJ2-3	TRBD2	16	TGTGCCAGCAGCTTGGATAGCGGGGGGAGCACAGATACGCAGTATTTT	CASSLDSGGSTDTQYF
NA	TRBV30	TRBJ2-7	TRBD2	12	TGTGCCTGGAGCGGGGGGGCTGACGAGCAGTACTTC	CAWSGGADEQYF
NA	TRBV27	TRBJ1-2	NA	13	TGTGCCAGCAGTCCACAGGGTTTCGGCGGCTACACCTTC	CASSPQGFGGYTF
NA	TRBV9	TRBJ1-2	NA	13	TGTGCCAGCAGCGTAGTCGAGAGATATGGCTACACCTTC	CASSVVERYGYTF
NA	TRBV5-1	TRBJ1-1	TRBD1	13	TGCGCCAGCAGCTTCCAGGGGGACACTGAAGCTTTCTTT	CASSFQGDTEAFF
NA	TRBV5-1	TRBJ2-4	NA	13	TGCGCCAGCAGCTTGGAGACAGAAAACATTCAGTACTTC	CASSLETENIQYF
NA	TRBV5-1	TRBJ2-7	NA	16	TGCGCCAGCAGCTTGGGGGGCACGGCAGGGACCTACGAGCAGTACTTC	CASSLGGTAGTYEQYF